What follows describes a single T cell receptor (beta chain). Its recognized antigen is unknown. One end of the junction varies from germline; a read error may be responsible. Profiling of TCR beta VDJ combinations and CDR3 sequences used genomic DNA as the template. TCR repertoire sequencing was run on an Illumina HiSeq 2000. The original methods were these. TRBV/TRBJ rearrangement plots, CDR3 size and DJ length profiles, and Simpson's diversity index were used to assess repertoires. Whichever DNA sequence was most abundant in the deep sequencing data was defined as the immunodominant clone. CDR3 amino acid sequences were screened for sharing across subjects and were compared with published repertoires and the VDJdb database. TCRdb reprocessing: public reads trimmed at Q25 with fastp, clones called with MiXCR, in-frame beta chains kept. Here each entry gathers all rows of one CDR3 protein and keeps the most common genes and DNA. The V and J calls follow TCRdb's processing rather than the paper's. Present in this sample are about 260,000 distinct CDR3 sequences, 82% of which were seen just once. Roughly two fifths of the sample is in the top ten clones.

The data were obtained in a study of CD8+CD57+ T cells in acquired aplastic anemia (dated by TCRdb to the late 2010s). As for the study more broadly: DNA extracted from sorted CD4+ and CD8+ cells had a mean of about 3.2 ug, with a range of roughly 0.18 to 27.4 ug. CD8+CD57+ expansion was defined as a frequency above the mean frequency observed in healthy subjects. What the work shows at the level of the full study, not this receptor alone: Patients and healthy controls showed no significant difference in CD8+ Simpson's diversity (P=0.060). Fewer than 30 CD8+ CDR3 sequences were found in both patients and controls but appeared to be highly expressed in patients and within the immunodominant clones of the patients.

Expansion of CD8+CD57+ cells had been shown by flow cytometry in the patients chosen for sequencing. Every patient had a diagnosis of severe acquired aplastic anemia based on International Study of Aplastic Anemia and Agranulocytosis and Camitta criteria. At the time blood was sampled, none of the patients had received any therapy. In this study, sorted CD4+ and CD8+ T cells from the blood of healthy subjects and of severe aplastic anemia patients had their TCR repertoires deep-sequenced. Patients were enrolled under clinicaltrials.gov protocols 00001620, 01623167, 00001397, 00071045, 00081523 and 00961064 in the USA. Ficoll-Paque density gradient centrifugation was used to isolate peripheral blood mononuclear cells. Before DNA extraction, CD4+ and CD8+ T cells were sorted by FACS or by magnetic beads. The CDR1 and CDR2 encoded by the germline V gene (reference sequence) are SEHNR and FQNEAQ. The CDR3 holds 14 amino acids from the cysteine to the phenylalanine. Of all the DNA, just the CDR3 is kept, 42 bases in frame from base 1.

The sequence came from a human donor with aplastic anemia. Sequenced sample: sorted CD4+, CD8+, or CD8+CD57+ T cells (not recorded which) from PBMCs. The V and J segments used are TRBV7-9 and TRBJ2-5; TRBD2 matches 9 bases in the middle. The base sequence is TGTGCCAGCGCCGGGACTAGCTTCCACGAGCAGTACTTCTTC. Its translation is CASAGTSFHEQYFF.